Below are 6 T cell receptor beta chains sequenced from a single sample in a study of T-cell reconstitution after alpha-beta-depleted transplantation in children. Construction of the TCRbeta library involved unique molecular identifiers. TCRdb reprocessed the PCR reads with MiXCR, giving one entry per CDR3 protein. The repertoire has 260,000 or so distinct CDR3 sequences, 12% of them found once; the top ten carry around 2.5%. This sample comprised PBMCs from the stem cell graft donor, obtained from the stem cell graft. These receptors were collected from a human donor who donated a stem cell graft to a child with acute lymphoblastic leukemia.

This clonotype was counted many times. The chain carries TRBV9 and TRBJ2-7; TRBD2 might be the D (5 bases). V gave up 3 bases and J gave up 7 bases, with 11 bases separating them. The V gene's germline CDR1 is SGDLS and CDR2 YYNGEE. CDR3 length: 12 residues. In DNA form, the CDR3 reads TGTGCCAGCAGCGAGGGCCGGGGTGAGCAGTACTTC. Translation gives CASSEGRGEQYF.

This clonotype was observed at least ten times. The V gene is TRBV7-9, the J gene TRBJ1-5; no definite D call. Germline V gene data show CDR1 as SEHNR and CDR2 as FQNEAQ (reference sequence). The ends were cut back, 1 base at V and 9 bases at J, with 7 bases in the middle. CDR3 length: 12 residues. The CDR3 DNA follows: TGTGCCAGCAGCTTAGTTGGGGTGCCCCAGCATTTT. Protein: CASSLVGVPQHF.

This clonotype was counted ten times or more. The genes are TRBV4-3 and TRBJ2-7; TRBD2 matches 9 bases. V dropped 2 bases and J dropped 5; count of bases not matched to a gene: 10. Germline V gives CDR1 LGHNA, CDR2 YSLEER. The CDR3 is 16 amino acids. CDR3 sequence: CASSQYSGGPVHEQYF. The CDR3 DNA follows: TGCGCCAGCAGCCAATATAGCGGGGGACCGGTACACGAGCAGTACTTC.

This clonotype was detected ten times or more. This chain uses TRBV5-5 with TRBJ2-1; 12 nucleotides line up with TRBD2. The CDR3 covers 16 residues. Looked up from germline, CDR1 is SGHKS and CDR2 is YYEKEE (reference sequence). V shed 3 bases, J shed 9 bases, and the junction held 10 bases outside the gene matches. DNA for the CDR3: TGTGCCAGCAGCTCCCGACTAGCGGGAGTGGATATTGAGCAGTTCTTC. It translates to CASSSRLAGVDIEQFF.

The V gene is TRBV6-2 or TRBV6-3, the J gene TRBJ2-3; 11 bases are a match to TRBD2. Germline V lookup: CDR1 MNHEY, CDR2 SVGEGT. Germline trimming cut 8 bases from V and 2 bases from J; bases unmatched to any gene: 18. The CDR3 has 19 amino acids. In nucleotides, the CDR3 is TGTGCCAGCTTTAGCGGGAGGGTCGCACCTAAGGATTCCACAGATACGCAGTATTTT. It yields the protein CASFSGRVAPKDSTDTQYF.

This clonotype has a count of ten or more. The chain combines TRBV12-3 or TRBV12-4 with TRBJ2-7; 8 bases fit TRBD2. The ends lost 3 bases at V and 5 bases at J; junction bases unmatched: 6. The CDR3 is 14 amino acids. CDR3: CASSLTGGYHEQYF. The CDR3 nucleotides read TGTGCCAGCAGTTTGACGGGAGGGTACCACGAGCAGTACTTC.